This T cell receptor beta chain was sequenced in a study of T cell responses to AZD1222 COVID-19 vaccine. With respect to this clone: The antigen is not known.

Repertoires were generated with immunoSEQ multiplex PCR, while TCRdb's copy carries only in-frame clones and drops some. Here the sample spans approximately 79,000 clones, 70% to 90% being singletons. Germline CDR1 SNHLY, CDR2 FYNNEI. Trimming cost V 8 bases and J 3 bases; bases outside gene matches: 3. The CDR3 totals 14 residues. Whole-study results and caveats: Repertoire collection took place solely once the T cell response had peaked. It should be noted that donors were predominantly white British and more often female, and clonal diversity was possibly underestimated.

The chain joins TRBV2 to TRBJ2-3; 12 bases map to TRBD1. Sequencing was performed on peripheral blood, taken on day 0 of AZD1222 vaccination. The receptor's source is an adult in good health. CDR3 region: CASGDRGLTDTQYF. The CDR3 bases are TGTGCCAGCGGGGACAGGGGGCTAACAGATACGCAGTATTTT.